What follows are 4 T cell receptor beta chains derived from one specimen sequenced in a study of blood T cell repertoires in COVID-19. Sequencing was performed with immunoSEQ multiplex PCR; in TCRdb, only in-frame clones are kept and a portion is missing. The sample carries approximately 150,000 clones, 87% recorded once. The sample comprised peripheral blood. Receptor source: a woman aged 50 to 60 with acute or convalescent COVID-19.

This clone was counted once. This sequence joins TRBV13 and TRBJ1-2; 8 bases align to TRBD1. Germline V gene lookup returns CDR1 PRHDT and CDR2 FYEKMQ (reference sequence). V dropped 5 bases and J dropped 6; count of bases not matched to a gene: 8. CDR3 length: 14 amino acids. CDR3 region: CASSKPTGVDGYTF. CDR3 DNA sequence: TGTGCCAGCAGCAAACCGACAGGGGTCGATGGCTACACCTTC. Full variable domain (remainder filled in from reference TRBV13 and TRBJ1-2): AAGVIQSPRHLIKEKRETATLKCYPIPRHDTVYWYQQGPGQDPQFLISFYEKMQSDKGSIPDRFSAQQFSDYHSELNMSSLELGDSALYFCASSKPTGVDGYTFGSGTRLTVV.

The V call is TRBV30, the J call TRBJ1-6, with 7 bases identical to TRBD1. V lost 5 bases to trimming and J lost 9 bases; unmatched junction nucleotides: 10. The CDR3 runs 14 residues. Germline CDR1 GTSNPN, CDR2 SVGIG (reference sequence). CDR3 DNA sequence: TGTGCCTGGTATGCCGGGACAGAGGCTTCACCCCTCCACTTT. The encoded protein is CAWYAGTEASPLHF.

The chain joins TRBV5-4 to TRBJ1-2, with 8 bases lining up with TRBD1. Germline V gene data show CDR1 as SGHNT and CDR2 as YYREEE (reference sequence). The J segment lost 8 bases and the V segment lost 4 bases, leaving 10 bases of the junction unmatched. The CDR3 totals 14 residues. This CDR3 reads CASSHNKDRGGYTF. CDR3 DNA sequence: TGTGCCAGCAGCCATAATAAAGACAGGGGAGGCTACACCTTC.

This chain joins TRBV27 and TRBJ2-2, with 11 nucleotides matching TRBD2. The trim removed 3 bases at V and 5 bases at J, leaving 8 bases unmatched. The CDR3 has 17 residues. Looked up from germline, CDR1 is MNHEY and CDR2 is SMNVEV (reference sequence). In DNA, the CDR3 is TGTGCCAGCAGTTTCGTAGCGGGAGGGACCGGTACCGGGGAGCTGTTTTTT. Residues: CASSFVAGGTGTGELFF.